Each of the 21 T cell receptor beta chains below was sequenced from the same sample in a study of control samples from healthy donors and cancer patients. Measured with immunoSEQ multiplex PCR; TCRdb has only the in-frame clones, and not every one. The sample records about 18,000 clones, approximately 81% being singletons. Sample: PBMCs. The receptors originated from a woman between 65 and 79 years old with lung cancer.

This clone has more than one count but fewer than ten. This chain uses TRBV5-8 with TRBJ1-2, with a possible D match to TRBD1 (6 bases). The CDR3 has 14 amino acids. Deletions cut 1 base from V and 3 bases from J, with 10 bases between. Germline V gives CDR1 SGHTS, CDR2 YDEGEE. The DNA of the CDR3 is TGTGCCAGCAGCTTGAGGGGGGTGGACTATGGCTACACCTTC. Translation: CASSLRGVDYGYTF.

The chain uses TRBV12-3 or TRBV12-4 and TRBJ1-1; D is undetermined. V lost 3 bases to trimming and J lost 5 bases, with 10 bases between them. There are 13 residues in the CDR3. The CDR3, as DNA: TGTGCCAGCAGTTTCGGCGGGAGGACTGAAGCTTTCTTT. Translated: CASSFGGRTEAFF.

This clone is judged medium-sized. This rearrangement joins TRBV10-3 to TRBJ2-5, with D hard to call. The CDR3 is made up of 13 amino acids. V lost 0 bases and J lost 5, with 7 bases in between. Germline CDR1 and CDR2: ENHRY and SYGVKD. The CDR3 DNA sequence: TGTGCCATCAGTGAGTCGAGCCGGGAGACCCAGTACTTC. Translating it yields CAISESSRETQYF.

The chain employs TRBV11-2 and TRBJ2-7; D is uncertain. This CDR3 is 13 amino acids long. Deletions cut 1 base from V and 3 bases from J, with 7 bases between. In germline, CDR1 is SGHAT, CDR2 FQNNGV. CDR3 protein: CASSLGTNYEQYF. The CDR3, as DNA: TGTGCCAGCAGCTTAGGAACCAACTACGAGCAGTACTTC.

The chain recombines TRBV19 with TRBJ1-5; 7 bases line up with TRBD1. V gave up 9 bases and J gave up 0 bases; unmatched junction bases: 5. CDR3 length: 14 residues. Per germline, CDR1 LNHDA and CDR2 SQIVND (reference sequence). The CDR3 reads CASRQGYSNQPQHF. Here the CDR3 DNA reads TGTGCCAGCCGACAGGGCTATAGCAATCAGCCCCAGCATTTT.

Only one count was recorded for this clone. V is TRBV5-1 and J is TRBJ2-3; the D is unclear. The germline V gene has CDR1 SGHRS and CDR2 YFSETQ. V was cut by 4 bases and J by 6 bases, with 12 bases left in between. CDR3 length: 13 residues. The CDR3 sequence is CASSHPAADTQYF. CDR3 coding DNA: TGCGCCAGCAGCCATCCCGCGGCGGATACGCAGTATTTT.

The chain combines TRBV2 with TRBJ1-1; D possibly corresponds to TRBD1 (5 bases). The germline V and J ends were trimmed by 7 bases and 0 bases, with 12 bases remaining between them. The CDR3 runs to 14 residues. CDR1 SNHLY and CDR2 FYNNEI come from the germline V gene. The CDR3 DNA sequence: TGTGCCAGCAACCCGGGACGGATGAACACTGAAGCTTTCTTT. It translates to CASNPGRMNTEAFF.

The chain couples TRBV13 to TRBJ2-6; either TRBD1 or TRBD2 may fit D (5 bases each). Germline V gene lookup returns CDR1 PRHDT and CDR2 FYEKMQ (reference sequence). The germline V and J ends were trimmed by 8 bases and 1 base, with 12 bases remaining between them. The CDR3 covers 15 residues. CDR3 protein: CASGGRMSGANVLTF. CDR3 DNA sequence: TGTGCCAGCGGGGGTAGGATGTCTGGGGCCAACGTCCTGACTTTC.

The V call is TRBV6-1, the J call TRBJ2-3, with D uncertain. Germline V CDR1 and CDR2: MNHNS, SASEGT. CDR3 length equals 13 residues. V lost 0 bases and J 5 bases, leaving 6 bases between the germline ends. In DNA, the CDR3 is TGTGCCAGCAGTGAAGCTATAGGAGATACGCAGTATTTT. This codes for CASSEAIGDTQYF.

This chain uses TRBV6-2 or TRBV6-3 with TRBJ2-2, with no clear D. The CDR3 spans 12 residues. Germline V gene lookup returns CDR1 MNHEY and CDR2 SVGEGT. V lost 2 bases to trimming and J lost 6 bases, with 4 bases between them. CDR3 in amino acids: CASSYAAGELFF. In DNA, the CDR3 is TGTGCCAGCAGTTACGCCGCCGGGGAGCTGTTTTTT.

This rearrangement joins TRBV6-4 to TRBJ2-1; D may match TRBD1 or TRBD2 (5 bases each). The CDR3 runs to 19 residues. Trimming took off 6 bases at V and 1 base at J, with 25 bases between the two ends. Germline V gives CDR1 MRHNA, CDR2 SNTAGT. Here the CDR3 reads CASSPAARRGGGSYNEQFF. The CDR3 region has the DNA TGTGCCAGCAGCCCCGCAGCGCGCCGGGGCGGTGGATCCTACAATGAGCAGTTCTTC.

The rearrangement joins TRBV19 to TRBJ2-7, with 7 bases matching TRBD2. The trim removed 1 base at V and 2 bases at J, leaving 8 bases unmatched. CDR3 length: 16 amino acids. Germline CDR1 reads LNHDA; CDR2 reads SQIVND (reference sequence). This CDR3 is CASSIGGRARTYEQYF. The CDR3 DNA is TGTGCCAGTAGTATAGGAGGGAGGGCCAGGACCTACGAGCAGTACTTC.

Here the CDR3 DNA reads TGTGCCAGCAGCTTGGAGTACAGCAATCAGCCCCAGCATTTT. It translates to CASSLEYSNQPQHF. This chain connects TRBV5-5 to TRBJ1-5; D not certain. This CDR3 has 14 amino acids. The germline CDR1 and CDR2 sequences are SGHKS and YYEKEE (reference sequence). V lost 0 bases and J 1 base, leaving 5 bases between the germline ends.

This clone was observed a single time. The rearrangement links TRBV7-9 to TRBJ2-5; D might be TRBD1 (6 bases). V was shortened by 2 bases and J by 4 bases, with 14 bases between the two germline ends. Germline V gene lookup returns CDR1 SEHNR and CDR2 FQNEAQ (reference sequence). The CDR3 covers 15 residues. In nucleotides, the CDR3 is TGTGCCAGCAGCTTAAGTCAGGGGCTTTTAGAGACCCAGTACTTC. It is translated as CASSLSQGLLETQYF.

In DNA form, the CDR3 reads TGTGCCAGCAGTCCACTAGCGGGAGCTAATAGCGAGCAGTACTTC. Encoded protein: CASSPLAGANSEQYF. This chain uses TRBV11-2 with TRBJ2-7; 11 bases map to TRBD2. The junction had 10 bases not matched to a gene; V was cut back by 6 bases and J by 6 bases. The CDR3 contains 15 residues. Germline CDR1 SGHAT, CDR2 FQNNGV.

This chain uses TRBV7-8 with TRBJ1-4; D is perhaps TRBD1 (5 bases). CDR1 is SGHVS, CDR2 FQNEAQ, per germline. Trimming removed 3 bases at V and 3 bases at J, with 11 bases between. The CDR3 extends over 15 amino acids. The CDR3 nucleotides read TGTGCCAGCAGCTTGATGGGAGGGGCTAATGAAAAACTGTTTTTT. It yields the protein CASSLMGGANEKLFF.

The sample holds one count of this clone. The chain has TRBV9 and TRBJ1-3; 9 bases line up with TRBD1. The CDR3 totals 15 residues. Germline V gene lookup returns CDR1 SGDLS and CDR2 YYNGEE. V dropped 3 bases and J dropped 2; count of bases not matched to a gene: 3. The CDR3 bases are TGTGCCAGCAGCGGACAGGGGGTACCTGGAAACACCATATATTTT. Encoded protein: CASSGQGVPGNTIYF. The full variable domain, with the rest looked up from reference TRBV9 and TRBJ1-3, is DSGVTQTPKHLITATGQRVTLRCSPRSGDLSVYWYQQSLDQGLQFLIQYYNGEERAKGNILERFSAQQFPDLHSELNLSSLELGDSALYFCASSGQGVPGNTIYFGEGSWLTVV.

This clone was counted a single time. The chain recombines TRBV7-8 with TRBJ1-4, with D unclear. Trimming removed 2 bases from V and 0 bases from J, with 10 bases in between. The CDR3 extends over 16 amino acids. Germline CDR1 SGHVS, CDR2 FQNEAQ. The CDR3 loop reads CASSLKQPTTNEKLFF. CDR3 sequence (DNA): TGTGCCAGCAGCTTAAAACAGCCAACAACTAATGAAAAACTGTTTTTT.

The chain combines TRBV7-8 with TRBJ1-1; the D is unclear. Trimming shortened V by 5 bases and J by 0 bases, and 7 bases separated the two germline ends. Germline CDR1 reads SGHVS; CDR2 reads FQNEAQ. The CDR3 is 13 residues long. CDR3 region: CASSAYMNTEAFF. In DNA, the CDR3 is TGTGCCAGCAGCGCATACATGAACACTGAAGCTTTCTTT.

This clone was detected a few times. V is TRBV4-2 and J is TRBJ2-2; 7 bases fit TRBD2. CDR1 and CDR2 from the germline V gene are LGHNA and YNFKEQ. With 1 base clipped from V and 4 bases from J, the junction kept 0 bases outside the gene matches. The CDR3 is made up of 14 amino acids. CDR3: CASSQGEGTGELFF. Here the CDR3 DNA reads TGTGCCAGCAGCCAAGGGGAGGGCACCGGGGAGCTGTTTTTT.

The chain links TRBV20-1 to TRBJ1-5; the D is unclear. The CDR3 spans 13 residues. Germline V gives CDR1 DFQATT, CDR2 SNEGSKA (reference sequence). Trimming shortened V by 3 bases and J by 6 bases, and 12 bases separated the two germline ends. The CDR3 coding sequence is TGCAGTGCTAGTTCGGACGGTTCTCAGCCCCAGCATTTT. Translated, it gives CSASSDGSQPQHF.